One T cell receptor beta chain is described in this entry. Its specificity is unknown. The data were taken from a study of glioma-infiltrating T cells. Findings of the study overall: CDR3 overlap between tissue and blood was very small. Tissue-blood divergence was below expectation in non-neoplastic patients, above in gliomas.

The iRepertoire nested amplicon-rescue multiplex PCR amplified TCR alpha and beta CDR3s from RNA. TCRdb reanalysed the multiplex PCR reads using MiXCR and keeps one entry per CDR3 protein. The table includes approximately 110,000 distinct CDR3 sequences, 20% to 30% detected once. The sequenced sample was glioma tissue, nonneoplastic brain tissue, or PBMCs (not recorded which). The clonotype was recovered from a human donor with low-grade glioma or glioblastoma, undergoing nonglioma brain surgery, or in good health (not recorded which).

This CDR3 is CASSWDRGSGSRDEQFF. For the CDR3, the DNA is TGTGCCAGCAGTTGGGACCGGGGTAGCGGGAGTCGGGATGAGCAGTTCTTC. This sequence joins TRBV6-1 and TRBJ2-1; TRBD2 aligns across 9 bases. Germline V gives CDR1 MNHNS, CDR2 SASEGT. Losses at the gene ends were 5 bases for V and 8 bases for J; bases not matched to a gene: 16. The CDR3 consists of 17 residues.